This TCR beta chain is drawn from a study of T cell responses to AZD1222 COVID-19 vaccine. Whole-study findings and limits: Repertoires were obtained only post-peak T cell response. AZD1222 recipients seropositive at baseline numbered only five to seven. Spike-specific TCRs gained breadth and depth after people received two AZD1222 doses.

In regard to this clone: The antigen is unknown.

The CDR3 is 17 amino acids. The germline CDR1 and CDR2 sequences are LGHDT and YNNKEL (reference sequence). V dropped 4 bases and J dropped 0; count of bases not matched to a gene: 2. Here immunoSEQ multiplex PCR was the method, and the copy in TCRdb shows in-frame clones only, minus some. The sample records some 100,000 clones, approximately 90% being singletons. The sequence derives from an adult in good health. Specimen: peripheral blood, collected on day 0 of AZD1222 vaccination. This chain links TRBV3-1 (or the pseudogene TRBV3-2) with TRBJ2-1; 14 bases line up with TRBD2. The CDR3 region is CASSLGTSGGSYNEQFF. The CDR3 DNA reads as TGTGCCAGCAGCCTTGGGACTAGCGGGGGCTCCTACAATGAGCAGTTCTTC.